The entry that follows covers one TCR beta chain sequence. Sequencing used immunoSEQ multiplex PCR; TCRdb keeps in-frame clones, though not all of them. The sample lists some 55,000 clones; roughly four fifths were seen once. Unmatched junction bases numbered 12, after V lost 6 bases and J lost 8 bases. The CDR3 sequence is 15 residues long. Germline CDR1 SGHNT, CDR2 YYREEE (reference sequence). This record comes from a study of blood T cell repertoires in COVID-19. The sample was peripheral blood. J is TRBJ2-1 and V is TRBV5-4; 9 positions match TRBD1. The TCR originated in a woman aged 55-69 years with acute or convalescent COVID-19. DNA of the CDR3: TGTGCCAGCAACGTCCCGGGACAGGGTTCAGATGAGCAGTTCTTC. It yields the protein CASNVPGQGSDEQFF.